Shown below are 20 T cell receptor beta chains from a single sample sequenced in a study of control samples from healthy donors and cancer patients. Using immunoSEQ multiplex PCR, the repertoire was profiled, and TCRdb retains in-frame clones only, with some absent. The sample has 8,000 to 13,000 clones; approximately 91% are singletons. Sequencing input: PBMCs. The receptors here all came from a man in his 60s with colorectal cancer.

The chain uses TRBV4-1 and TRBJ1-5, with TRBD1 matching over 8 bases. With V trimmed by 4 bases and J by 3 bases, 11 bases remained unmatched. The CDR3 totals 17 residues. The germline CDR1 and CDR2 sequences are MGHRA and YSYEKL. CDR3 nucleotides: TGCGCCAGCAGCCCACCAAGGTCCAGGGGGCCCAATCAGCCCCAGCATTTT. This translates into CASSPPRSRGPNQPQHF.

The rearrangement links TRBV7-2 to TRBJ1-2; no clear D gene. The V end was cut by 5 bases, the J end by 6 bases, with 16 bases between. The CDR3 is made up of 14 amino acids. The germline CDR1 and CDR2 sequences are SGHTA and FQGNSA. CDR3 sequence: CASSAQHKENGYTF. The CDR3 bases are TGTGCCAGCAGCGCCCAACATAAGGAAAATGGCTACACCTTC.

J is TRBJ2-7 and V is TRBV27; TRBD1 agrees at 11 bases. Germline lookup yields CDR1 MNHEY and CDR2 SMNVEV (reference sequence). The CDR3 sequence is 14 residues long. The trim removed 4 bases at V and 6 bases at J, leaving 5 bases unmatched. The CDR3 here is CASSYGQGAVEQYF. The CDR3, as DNA: TGTGCCAGCAGTTATGGACAGGGGGCGGTCGAGCAGTACTTC.

V gene TRBV28 combines with J gene TRBJ2-7; D unclear. The CDR3 has 11 residues. The ends were cut back, 5 bases at V and 0 bases at J, with 2 bases in the middle. Germline loops: CDR1 MDHEN, CDR2 SYDVKM. The CDR3 bases are TGTGCCAGCAGTCACTCCTACGAGCAGTACTTC. Amino acids: CASSHSYEQYF.

This rearrangement joins TRBV5-4 to TRBJ2-6, with 9 bases lining up with TRBD1. The germline CDR1 and CDR2 sequences are SGHNT and YYREEE (reference sequence). The ends lost 4 bases at V and 3 bases at J; junction bases unmatched: 11. This CDR3 contains 18 residues. The CDR3 reads CASSDLWTGVRGANVLTF. For the CDR3, the DNA is TGTGCCAGCAGCGATCTTTGGACAGGGGTGCGTGGGGCCAACGTCCTGACTTTC.

The DNA for the CDR3 is TGTGCCAGCAGCTTAGGGACAGGTGTTAGCAATCAGCCCCAGCATTTT. It is translated as CASSLGTGVSNQPQHF. The chain carries TRBV7-6 and TRBJ1-5, with 7 bases fitting TRBD1. V lost 1 base to trimming and J lost 0 bases; unmatched junction nucleotides: 3. CDR1 and CDR2 (germline): SGHVS, FNYEAQ. The CDR3 has 16 residues.

CDR3 in amino acids: CASSREGASSYNSPLHF. The CDR3 DNA reads TGTGCCAGCAGTCGGGAGGGGGCCAGCTCCTATAATTCACCCCTCCACTTT. The chain couples TRBV6-6 to TRBJ1-6; 7 bases are shared with TRBD1. J gave up 0 bases and V 5 bases, and 7 bases lay outside the gene matches. The germline V gene has CDR1 MNHNY and CDR2 SVGAGI (reference sequence). The CDR3 contains 17 residues.

The J gene is TRBJ1-1, the V gene TRBV4-2; TRBD1 might be the D (6 bases). The germline gives CDR1 LGHNA, CDR2 YNFKEQ. The germline V and J ends were trimmed by 0 bases and 3 bases, with 14 bases remaining between them. The CDR3 sequence is 16 residues long. This chain's CDR3 is CASSQEGGGRDTEAFF. CDR3 coding DNA: TGTGCCAGCAGCCAAGAGGGGGGCGGACGGGACACTGAAGCTTTCTTT.

J is TRBJ2-7 and V is TRBV2, with 9 positions matching TRBD1. The V and J ends lost 5 bases and 7 bases, in that order; junction bases with no gene match: 6. This CDR3 contains 13 residues. The germline gives CDR1 SNHLY, CDR2 FYNNEI. The CDR3 DNA reads as TGTGCCAGCAGTCGGGACAGGGAAAGAGAGCAGTACTTC. Translating gives CASSRDREREQYF.

The rearrangement joins TRBV20-1 to TRBJ1-2; 7 bases fit TRBD1. The CDR3 contains 13 residues. J gave up 5 bases and V 3 bases, and 6 bases lay outside the gene matches. CDR1 and CDR2 from the germline V gene are DFQATT and SNEGSKA (reference sequence). CDR3 region: CSASLTGRYGYTF. DNA for the CDR3: TGCAGTGCTAGTTTGACAGGGAGGTATGGCTACACCTTC.

The V gene is TRBV7-8, the J gene TRBJ2-2, with a possible D match to TRBD2 (7 bases). Germline V gene lookup returns CDR1 SGHVS and CDR2 FQNEAQ. V gave up 9 bases and J gave up 7 bases, with 24 bases separating them. The CDR3 has 16 residues. The CDR3, as DNA: TGTGCCAGTCTAGTGGCGCGGGGGCATCAAGTCGGGGAGCTGTTTTTT. Translation: CASLVARGHQVGELFF. The complete variable domain, with remaining parts taken from reference TRBV7-8 and TRBJ2-2, reads GAGVSQSPRYKVAKRGQDVALRCDPISGHVSLFWYQQALGQGPEFLTYFQNEAQLDKSGLPSDRFFAERPEGSVSTLKIQRTQQEDSAVYLCASLVARGHQVGELFFGEGSRLTVL.

The J gene is TRBJ1-1, the V gene TRBV6-5, with D uncertain. Germline lookup yields CDR1 MNHEY and CDR2 SVGAGI. The CDR3 loop spans 13 amino acids. V lost 2 bases and J 3 bases, leaving 7 bases between the germline ends. CDR3 residues: CASSYRWDTEAFF. For the CDR3, the DNA is TGTGCCAGCAGTTACAGGTGGGACACTGAAGCTTTCTTT.

This chain joins TRBV30 and TRBJ2-5; D gene ambiguous. The germline gives CDR1 GTSNPN, CDR2 SVGIG (reference sequence). The CDR3 sequence is 10 residues long. The V end lost 2 bases, the J end lost 2 bases, and 0 bases lay between the germline ends. Here the CDR3 DNA reads TGTGCCTGGAGTCAAGAGACCCAGTACTTC. Translated: CAWSQETQYF.

The genes are TRBV7-9 and TRBJ1-1, with 10 bases that match TRBD1. J lost 5 bases, V lost 4 bases, and 10 bases had no gene match. Per germline, CDR1 SEHNR and CDR2 FQNEAQ (reference sequence). The CDR3 has 16 residues. Here the CDR3 DNA reads TGTGCCAGCAGCTATACTGGGACAGGGGTTCTTACTGAAGCTTTCTTT. It is translated as CASSYTGTGVLTEAFF.

The chain combines TRBV19 with TRBJ2-2, with TRBD1 matching over 9 bases. The V segment lost 1 base and the J segment 1 base; nucleotides outside the gene matches: 10. The CDR3 runs to 19 residues. The germline gives CDR1 LNHDA, CDR2 SQIVND (reference sequence). This CDR3 reads CASSIGGGWDRVNTGELFF. The CDR3 coding sequence is TGTGCCAGTAGTATAGGTGGGGGTTGGGACAGGGTGAACACCGGGGAGCTGTTTTTT. Looking up the rest from reference TRBV19 and TRBJ2-2 gives the full variable domain: DGGITQSPKYLFRKEGQNVTLSCEQNLNHDAMYWYRQDPGQGLRLIYYSQIVNDFQKGDIAEGYSVSREKKESFPLTVTSAQKNPTAFYLCASSIGGGWDRVNTGELFFGEGSRLTVL.

This chain joins TRBV11-1 and TRBJ2-7; 10 bases map to TRBD1. The CDR3 covers 13 residues. The junction had 6 bases not matched to a gene; V was cut back by 6 bases and J by 7 bases. Germline V gives CDR1 SGHAT, CDR2 FQDESV (reference sequence). The CDR3 reads CASRGEGQGEQYF. CDR3 sequence (DNA): TGTGCCAGCAGGGGAGAGGGACAGGGGGAGCAGTACTTC.

This chain links TRBV24-1 with TRBJ1-5; a weak D match, TRBD1 (5 bases). CDR1 is KGHDR and CDR2 is SFDVKD in the germline V gene. This CDR3 has 15 residues. With 2 bases removed from V and 6 bases from J, the gap between germline ends came to 13 bases. The CDR3 coding sequence is TGTGCCACCAGTGATTCCAGGGACGCCCTTCAGCCCCAGCATTTT. Translating it yields CATSDSRDALQPQHF.

The chain recombines TRBV27 with TRBJ2-7; 9 nucleotides align to TRBD1. This CDR3 is built from 15 residues. Germline assignment: CDR1 MNHEY and CDR2 SMNVEV (reference sequence). V dropped 0 bases and J dropped 3; count of bases not matched to a gene: 3. The CDR3 reads CASSLSAGQGYEQYF. The CDR3 nucleotides read TGTGCCAGCAGTTTATCAGCGGGACAGGGCTACGAGCAGTACTTC.

The chain carries TRBV6-5 and TRBJ2-5; 15 bases fit TRBD2. The J segment lost 13 bases and the V segment lost 6 bases, leaving 9 bases of the junction unmatched. CDR3 size: 14 residues. Looked up from germline, CDR1 is MNHEY and CDR2 is SVGAGI. Here the CDR3 DNA reads TGTGCCAGCAGGCTCGGGACTAGCGGGGGGCCCGCGTACTTC. Translating it yields CASRLGTSGGPAYF.

The J gene is TRBJ1-1, the V gene TRBV27, with D hard to call. This CDR3 has 13 residues. Germline V lookup: CDR1 MNHEY, CDR2 SMNVEV (reference sequence). Trimming took off 2 bases at V and 7 bases at J, with 11 bases between the two ends. CDR3 coding DNA: TGTGCCAGCAGTTTAAGTCTCTCGAGTGAAGCTTTCTTT. It yields the protein CASSLSLSSEAFF.